The 3 T cell receptor beta chains below were found in one sample sequenced in a study of shared clonotypes between healthy human individuals. Produced via immunoSEQ multiplex PCR; TCRdb's table is partial and in-frame only. Found here are about 2.4 million clones, 93% of them singletons; the top ten hold 0.35% to 0.45%. The sample comprised naive CD4+ T cells from PBMCs. The subset here: CD45RA+ positively selected. The source of these receptors is a man between 18 and 35 years old in good health. Some clones in this sample may be carry-over from other donors' samples.

V gene TRBV4-2 combines with J gene TRBJ2-3, with 11 bases that match TRBD2. The length of the CDR3 is 16 residues. Germline loops: CDR1 LGHNA, CDR2 YNFKEQ. With V trimmed by 4 bases and J by 4 bases, 7 bases remained unmatched. For the CDR3, the DNA is TGTGCCAGCAGCCCCCAGACTAGCGGGACCCCAGATACGCAGTATTTT. Its protein is CASSPQTSGTPDTQYF.

This chain links TRBV5-1 with TRBJ1-1; weak D call: TRBD1 (5 bases). The V gene lost 0 bases and the J gene lost 5 bases, with 14 bases spanning the gap. CDR3 length: 15 amino acids. Per the germline V gene, CDR1 is SGHRS and CDR2 is YFSETQ. CDR3 residues: CASSLGPERGTEAFF. In DNA, the CDR3 is TGCGCCAGCAGCTTGGGACCGGAAAGGGGTACTGAAGCTTTCTTT.

This clone was observed a single time. The rearrangement joins TRBV5-6 to TRBJ2-3, with 9 bases matching TRBD2. Trimming took 6 bases from V and 3 from J; bases not matched to a gene: 14. The germline V gene encodes CDR1 SGHDT and CDR2 YYEEEE. The CDR3 runs to 17 residues. The CDR3 here is CASTFRRGREGTDTQYF. Written as DNA, the CDR3 is TGTGCCAGCACCTTCCGCCGAGGGCGGGAGGGAACAGATACGCAGTATTTT.